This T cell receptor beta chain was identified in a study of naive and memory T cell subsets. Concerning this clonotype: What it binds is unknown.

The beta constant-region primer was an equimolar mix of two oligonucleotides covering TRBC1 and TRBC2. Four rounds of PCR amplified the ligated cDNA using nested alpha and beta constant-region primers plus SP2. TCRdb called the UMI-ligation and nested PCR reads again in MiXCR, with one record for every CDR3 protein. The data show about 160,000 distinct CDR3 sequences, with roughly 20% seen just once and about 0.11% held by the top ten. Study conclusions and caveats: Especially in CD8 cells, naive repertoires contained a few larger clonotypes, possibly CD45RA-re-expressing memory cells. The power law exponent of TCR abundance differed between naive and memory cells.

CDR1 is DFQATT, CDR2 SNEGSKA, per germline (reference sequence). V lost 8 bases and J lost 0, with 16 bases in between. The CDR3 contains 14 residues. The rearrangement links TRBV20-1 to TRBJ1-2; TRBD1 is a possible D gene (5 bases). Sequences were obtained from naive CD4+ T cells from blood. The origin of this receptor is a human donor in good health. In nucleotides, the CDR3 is TGCAGTACCCTAACCACAGGATCTAACTATGGCTACACCTTC. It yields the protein CSTLTTGSNYGYTF.